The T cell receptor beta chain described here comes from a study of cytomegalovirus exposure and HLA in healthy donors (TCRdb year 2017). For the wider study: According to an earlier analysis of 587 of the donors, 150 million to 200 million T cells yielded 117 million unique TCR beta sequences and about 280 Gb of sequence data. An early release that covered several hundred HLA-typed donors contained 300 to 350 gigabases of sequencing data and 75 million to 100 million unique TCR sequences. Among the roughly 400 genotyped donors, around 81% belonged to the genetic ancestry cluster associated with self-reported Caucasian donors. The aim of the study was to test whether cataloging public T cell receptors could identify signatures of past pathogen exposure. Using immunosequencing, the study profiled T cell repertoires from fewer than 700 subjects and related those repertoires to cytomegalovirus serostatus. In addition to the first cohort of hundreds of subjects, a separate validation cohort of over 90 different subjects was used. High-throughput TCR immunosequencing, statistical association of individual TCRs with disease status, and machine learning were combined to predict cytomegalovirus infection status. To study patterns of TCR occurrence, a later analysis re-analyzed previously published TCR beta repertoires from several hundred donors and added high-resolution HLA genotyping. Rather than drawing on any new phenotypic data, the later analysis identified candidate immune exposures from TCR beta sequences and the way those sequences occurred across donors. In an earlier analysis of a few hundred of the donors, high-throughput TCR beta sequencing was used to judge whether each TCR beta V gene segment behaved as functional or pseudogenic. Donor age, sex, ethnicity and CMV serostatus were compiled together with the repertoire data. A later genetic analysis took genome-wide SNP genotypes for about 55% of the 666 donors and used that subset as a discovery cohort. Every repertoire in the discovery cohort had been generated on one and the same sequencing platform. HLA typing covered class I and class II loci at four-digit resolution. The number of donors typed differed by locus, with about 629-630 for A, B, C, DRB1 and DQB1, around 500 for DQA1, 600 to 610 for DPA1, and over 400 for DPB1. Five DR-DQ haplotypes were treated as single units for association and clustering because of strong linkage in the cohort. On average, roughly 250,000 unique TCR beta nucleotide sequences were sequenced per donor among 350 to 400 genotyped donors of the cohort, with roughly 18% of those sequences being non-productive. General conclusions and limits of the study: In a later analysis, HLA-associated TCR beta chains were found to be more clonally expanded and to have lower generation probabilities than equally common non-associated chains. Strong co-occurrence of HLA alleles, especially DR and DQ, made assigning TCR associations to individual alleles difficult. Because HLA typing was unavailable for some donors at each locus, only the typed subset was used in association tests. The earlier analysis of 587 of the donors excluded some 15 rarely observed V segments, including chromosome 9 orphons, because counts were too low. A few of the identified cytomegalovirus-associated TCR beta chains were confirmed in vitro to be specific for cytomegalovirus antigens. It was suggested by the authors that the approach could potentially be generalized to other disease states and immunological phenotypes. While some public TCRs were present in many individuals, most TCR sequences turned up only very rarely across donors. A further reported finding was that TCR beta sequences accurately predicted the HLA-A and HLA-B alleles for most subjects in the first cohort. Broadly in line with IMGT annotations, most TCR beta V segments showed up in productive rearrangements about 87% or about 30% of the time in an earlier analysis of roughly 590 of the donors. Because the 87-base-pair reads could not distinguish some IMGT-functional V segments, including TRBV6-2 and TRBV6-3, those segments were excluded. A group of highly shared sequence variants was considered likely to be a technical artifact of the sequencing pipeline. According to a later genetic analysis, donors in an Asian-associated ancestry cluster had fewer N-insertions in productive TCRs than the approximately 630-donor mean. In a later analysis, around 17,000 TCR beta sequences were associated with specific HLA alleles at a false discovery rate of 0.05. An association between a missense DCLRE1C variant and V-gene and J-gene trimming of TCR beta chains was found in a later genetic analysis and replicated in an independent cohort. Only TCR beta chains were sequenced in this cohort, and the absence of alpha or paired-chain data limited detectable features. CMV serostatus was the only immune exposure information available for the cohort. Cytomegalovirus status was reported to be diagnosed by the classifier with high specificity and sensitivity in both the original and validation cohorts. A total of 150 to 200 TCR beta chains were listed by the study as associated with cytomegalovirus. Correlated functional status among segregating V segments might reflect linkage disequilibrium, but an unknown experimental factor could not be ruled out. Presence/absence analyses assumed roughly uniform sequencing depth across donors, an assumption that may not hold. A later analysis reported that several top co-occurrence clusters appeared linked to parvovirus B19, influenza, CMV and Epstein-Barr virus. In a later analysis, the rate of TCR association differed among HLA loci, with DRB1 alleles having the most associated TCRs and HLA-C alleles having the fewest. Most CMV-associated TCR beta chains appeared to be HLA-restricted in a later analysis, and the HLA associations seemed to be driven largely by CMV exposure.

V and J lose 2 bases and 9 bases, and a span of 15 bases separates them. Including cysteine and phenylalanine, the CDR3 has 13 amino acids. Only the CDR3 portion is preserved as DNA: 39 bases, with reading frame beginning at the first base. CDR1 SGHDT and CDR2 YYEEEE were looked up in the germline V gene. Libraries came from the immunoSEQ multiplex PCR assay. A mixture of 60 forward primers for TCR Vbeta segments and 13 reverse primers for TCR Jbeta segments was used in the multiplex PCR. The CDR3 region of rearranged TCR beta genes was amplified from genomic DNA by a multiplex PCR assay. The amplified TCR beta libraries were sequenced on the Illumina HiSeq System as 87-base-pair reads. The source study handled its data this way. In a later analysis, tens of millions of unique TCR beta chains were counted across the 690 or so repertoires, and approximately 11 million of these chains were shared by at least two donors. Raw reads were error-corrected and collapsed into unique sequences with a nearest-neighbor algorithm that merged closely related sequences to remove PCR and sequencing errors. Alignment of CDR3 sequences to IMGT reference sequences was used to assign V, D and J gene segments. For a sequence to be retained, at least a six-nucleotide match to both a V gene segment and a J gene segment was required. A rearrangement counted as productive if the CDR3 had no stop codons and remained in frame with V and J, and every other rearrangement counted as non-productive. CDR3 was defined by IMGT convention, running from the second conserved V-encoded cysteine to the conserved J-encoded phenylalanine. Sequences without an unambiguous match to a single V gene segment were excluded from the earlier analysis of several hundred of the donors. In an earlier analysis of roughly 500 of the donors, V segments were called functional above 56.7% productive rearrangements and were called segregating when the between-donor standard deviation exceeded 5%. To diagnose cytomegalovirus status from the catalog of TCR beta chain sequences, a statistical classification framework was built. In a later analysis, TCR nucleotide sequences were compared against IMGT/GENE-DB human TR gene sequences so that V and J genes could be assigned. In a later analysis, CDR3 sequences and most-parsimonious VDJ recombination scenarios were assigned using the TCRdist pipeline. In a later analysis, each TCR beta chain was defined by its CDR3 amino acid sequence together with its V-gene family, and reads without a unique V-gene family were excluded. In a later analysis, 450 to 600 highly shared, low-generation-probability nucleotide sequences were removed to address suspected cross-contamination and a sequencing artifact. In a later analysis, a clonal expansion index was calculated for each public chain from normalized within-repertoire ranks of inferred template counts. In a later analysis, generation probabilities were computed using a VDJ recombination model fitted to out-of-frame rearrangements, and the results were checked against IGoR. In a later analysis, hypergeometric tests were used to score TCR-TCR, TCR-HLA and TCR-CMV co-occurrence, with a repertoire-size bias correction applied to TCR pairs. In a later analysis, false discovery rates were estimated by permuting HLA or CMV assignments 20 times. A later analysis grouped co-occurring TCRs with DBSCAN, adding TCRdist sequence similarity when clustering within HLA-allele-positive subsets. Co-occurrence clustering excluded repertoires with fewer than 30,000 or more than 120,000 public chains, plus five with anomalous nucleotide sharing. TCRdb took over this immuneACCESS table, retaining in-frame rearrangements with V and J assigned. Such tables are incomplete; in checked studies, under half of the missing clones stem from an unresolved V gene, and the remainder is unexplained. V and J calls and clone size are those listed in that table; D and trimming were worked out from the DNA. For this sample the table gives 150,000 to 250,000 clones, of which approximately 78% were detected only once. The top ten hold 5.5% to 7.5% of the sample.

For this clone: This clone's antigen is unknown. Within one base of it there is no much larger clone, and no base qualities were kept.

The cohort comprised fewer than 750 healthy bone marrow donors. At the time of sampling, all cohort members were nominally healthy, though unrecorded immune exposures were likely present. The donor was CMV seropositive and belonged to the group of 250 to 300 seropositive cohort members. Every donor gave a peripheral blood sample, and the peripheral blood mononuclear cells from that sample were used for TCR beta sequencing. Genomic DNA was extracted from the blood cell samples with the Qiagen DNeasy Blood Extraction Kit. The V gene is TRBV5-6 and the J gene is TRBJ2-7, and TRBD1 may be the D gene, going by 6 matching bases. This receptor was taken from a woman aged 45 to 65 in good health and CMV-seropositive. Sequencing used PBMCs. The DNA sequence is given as TGTGCCAGCAGCTTACACCGGGACACGGGGCAGTACTTC. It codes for CASSLHRDTGQYF.